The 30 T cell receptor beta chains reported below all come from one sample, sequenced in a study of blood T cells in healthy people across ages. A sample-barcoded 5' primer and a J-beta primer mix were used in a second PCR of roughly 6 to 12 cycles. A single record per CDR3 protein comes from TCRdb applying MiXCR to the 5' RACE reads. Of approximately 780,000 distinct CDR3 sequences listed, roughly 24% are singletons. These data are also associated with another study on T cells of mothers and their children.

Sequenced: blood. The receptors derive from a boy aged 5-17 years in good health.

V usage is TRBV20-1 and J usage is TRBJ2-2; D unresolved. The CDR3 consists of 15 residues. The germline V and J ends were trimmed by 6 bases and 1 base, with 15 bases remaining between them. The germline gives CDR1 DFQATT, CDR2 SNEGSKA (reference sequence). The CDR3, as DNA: TGCAGTGCCAAAGGAACGGTCCTGAACACCGGGGAGCTGTTTTTT. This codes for CSAKGTVLNTGELFF.

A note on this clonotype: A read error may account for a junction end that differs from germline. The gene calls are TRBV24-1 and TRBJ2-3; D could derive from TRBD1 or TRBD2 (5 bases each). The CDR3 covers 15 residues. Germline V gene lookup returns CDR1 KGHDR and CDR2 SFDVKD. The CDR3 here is CATSDLRRDVDAQYF. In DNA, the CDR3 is TGTGCCACCAGTGATTTGCGTAGGGACGTAGATGCGCAGTATTTT.

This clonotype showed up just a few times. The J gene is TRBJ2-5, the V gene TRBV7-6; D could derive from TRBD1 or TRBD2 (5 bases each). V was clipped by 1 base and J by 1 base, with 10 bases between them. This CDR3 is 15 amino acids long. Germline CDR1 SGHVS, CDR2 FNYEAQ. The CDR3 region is CASSLESGPQETQYF. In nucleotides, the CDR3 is TGTGCCAGCAGCTTAGAGTCGGGGCCCCAAGAGACCCAGTACTTC.

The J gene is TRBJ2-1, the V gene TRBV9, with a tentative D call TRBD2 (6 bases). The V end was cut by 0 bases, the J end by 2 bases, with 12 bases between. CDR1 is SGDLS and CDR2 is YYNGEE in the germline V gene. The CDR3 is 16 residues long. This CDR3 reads CASSVEGGATYNEQFF. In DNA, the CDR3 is TGTGCCAGCAGCGTAGAGGGAGGCGCAACCTACAATGAGCAGTTCTTC.

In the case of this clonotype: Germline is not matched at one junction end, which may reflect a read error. The CDR3 protein is CAGSQDPPLGRGEETQYF. In DNA form, the CDR3 reads TGTGCCGGCAGCCAAGATCCCCCTCTTGGTAGGGGTGAAGAGACCCAGTACTTC. This sequence joins TRBV14 and TRBJ2-5; TRBD1 is a possible D gene (5 bases). The germline V gene encodes CDR1 SGHDN and CDR2 FVKESK. This CDR3 is built from 18 residues.

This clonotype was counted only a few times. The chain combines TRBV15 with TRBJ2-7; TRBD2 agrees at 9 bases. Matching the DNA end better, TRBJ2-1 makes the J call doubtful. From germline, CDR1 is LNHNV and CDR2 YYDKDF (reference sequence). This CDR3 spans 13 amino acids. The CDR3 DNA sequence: TGTGCCACCAGCAGACTAGCGGGGTTTGAGCAGTTCTTC. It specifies CATSRLAGFEQFF.

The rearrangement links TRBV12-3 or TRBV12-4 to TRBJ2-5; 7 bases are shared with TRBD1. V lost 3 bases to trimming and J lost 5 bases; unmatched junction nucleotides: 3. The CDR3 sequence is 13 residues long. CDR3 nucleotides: TGTGCCAGCAGTTTTGCACAGGGGGAGACCCAGTACTTC. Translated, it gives CASSFAQGETQYF.

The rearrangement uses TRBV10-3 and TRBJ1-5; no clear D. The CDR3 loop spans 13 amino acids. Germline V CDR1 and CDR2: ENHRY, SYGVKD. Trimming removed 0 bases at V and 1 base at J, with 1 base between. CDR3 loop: CAISESSNQPQHF. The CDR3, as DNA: TGTGCCATCAGTGAGTCAAGCAATCAGCCCCAGCATTTT.

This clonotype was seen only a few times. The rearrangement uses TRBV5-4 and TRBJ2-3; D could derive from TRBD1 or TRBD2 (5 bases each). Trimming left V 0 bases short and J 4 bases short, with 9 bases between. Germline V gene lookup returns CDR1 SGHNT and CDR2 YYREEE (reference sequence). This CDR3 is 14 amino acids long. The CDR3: CASSLGDVSDTQYF. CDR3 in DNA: TGTGCCAGCAGCTTGGGGGACGTCTCAGATACGCAGTATTTT. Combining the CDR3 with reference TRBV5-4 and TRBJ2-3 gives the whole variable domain ETGVTQSPTHLIKTRGQQVTLRCSSQSGHNTVSWYQQALGQGPQFIFQYYREEENGRGNFPPRFSGLQFPNYSSELNVNALELDDSALYLCASSLGDVSDTQYFGPGTRLTVL.

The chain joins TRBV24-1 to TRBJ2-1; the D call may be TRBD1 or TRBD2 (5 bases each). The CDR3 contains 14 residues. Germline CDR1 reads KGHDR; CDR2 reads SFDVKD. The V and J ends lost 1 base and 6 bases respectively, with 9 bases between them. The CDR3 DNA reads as TGTGCCACCAGTGATTTCGGGACCATCAATGAGCAGTTCTTC. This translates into CATSDFGTINEQFF.

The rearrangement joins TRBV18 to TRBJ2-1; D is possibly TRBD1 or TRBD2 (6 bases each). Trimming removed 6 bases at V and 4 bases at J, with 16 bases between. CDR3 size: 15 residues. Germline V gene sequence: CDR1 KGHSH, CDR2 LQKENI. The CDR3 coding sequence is TGTGCCAGCTCCAAACCGGGGGCGGGTTACAATGAGCAGTTCTTC. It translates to CASSKPGAGYNEQFF.

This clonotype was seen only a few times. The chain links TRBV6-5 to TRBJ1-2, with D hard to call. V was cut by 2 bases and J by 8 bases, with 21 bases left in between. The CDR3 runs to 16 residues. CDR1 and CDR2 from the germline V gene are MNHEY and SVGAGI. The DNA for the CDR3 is TGTGCCAGCAGTTACCTCAGACGGGGAGGACTTTGGGGCTACACCTTC. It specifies CASSYLRRGGLWGYTF.

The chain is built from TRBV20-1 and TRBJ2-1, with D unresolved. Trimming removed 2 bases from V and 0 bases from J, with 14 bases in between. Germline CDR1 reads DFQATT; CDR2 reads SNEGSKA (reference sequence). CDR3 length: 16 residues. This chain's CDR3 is CSARNPRAYSYNEQFF. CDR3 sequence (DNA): TGCAGTGCTAGAAACCCAAGAGCTTACTCCTACAATGAGCAGTTCTTC.

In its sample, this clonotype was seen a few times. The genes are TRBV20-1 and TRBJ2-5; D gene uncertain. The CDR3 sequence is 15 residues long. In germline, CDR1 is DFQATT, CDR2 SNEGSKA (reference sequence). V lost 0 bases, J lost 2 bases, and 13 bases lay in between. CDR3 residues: CSARDAGSTQETQYF. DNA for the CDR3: TGCAGTGCTAGAGACGCTGGGTCAACTCAAGAGACCCAGTACTTC.

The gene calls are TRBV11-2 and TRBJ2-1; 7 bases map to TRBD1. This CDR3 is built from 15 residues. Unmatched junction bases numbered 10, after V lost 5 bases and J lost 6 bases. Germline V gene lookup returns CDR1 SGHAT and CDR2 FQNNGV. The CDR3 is CASSQGTAPTNEQFF. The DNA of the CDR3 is TGTGCCAGCAGCCAGGGGACAGCTCCAACCAATGAGCAGTTCTTC. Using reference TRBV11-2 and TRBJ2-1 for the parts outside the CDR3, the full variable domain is EAGVAQSPRYKIIEKRQSVAFWCNPISGHATLYWYQQILGQGPKLLIQFQNNGVVDDSQLPKDRFSAERLKGVDSTLKIQPAKLEDSAVYLCASSQGTAPTNEQFFGPGTRLTVL.

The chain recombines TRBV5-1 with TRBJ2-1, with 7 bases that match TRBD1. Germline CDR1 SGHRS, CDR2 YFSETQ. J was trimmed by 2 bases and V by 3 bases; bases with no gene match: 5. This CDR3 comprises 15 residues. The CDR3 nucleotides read TGCGCCAGCAGCTCGACAGGGAGTGCCTACAATGAGCAGTTCTTC. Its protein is CASSSTGSAYNEQFF.

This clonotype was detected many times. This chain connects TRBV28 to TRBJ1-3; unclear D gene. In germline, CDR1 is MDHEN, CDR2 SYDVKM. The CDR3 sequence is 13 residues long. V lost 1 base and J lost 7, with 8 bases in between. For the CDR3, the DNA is TGTGCCAGCAGTTTATTCTCCTTGAACACCATATATTTT. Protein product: CASSLFSLNTIYF. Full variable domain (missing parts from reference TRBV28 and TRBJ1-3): DVKVTQSSRYLVKRTGEKVFLECVQDMDHENMFWYRQDPGLGLRLIYFSYDVKMKEKGDIPEGYSVSREKKERFSLILESASTNQTSMYLCASSLFSLNTIYFGEGSWLTVV.

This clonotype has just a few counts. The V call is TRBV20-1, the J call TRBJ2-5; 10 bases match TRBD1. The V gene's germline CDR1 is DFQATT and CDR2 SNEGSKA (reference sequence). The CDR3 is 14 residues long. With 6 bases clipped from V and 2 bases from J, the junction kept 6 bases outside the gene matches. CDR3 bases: TGCAGTGCAACCCCGGGACAGGGGCAAGAGACCCAGTACTTC. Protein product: CSATPGQGQETQYF.

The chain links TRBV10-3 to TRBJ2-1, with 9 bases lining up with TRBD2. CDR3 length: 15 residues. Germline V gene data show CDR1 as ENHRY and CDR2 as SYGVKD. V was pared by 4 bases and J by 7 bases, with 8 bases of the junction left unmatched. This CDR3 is CAISAAAGGQNEQFF. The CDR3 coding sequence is TGTGCCATCAGTGCGGCAGCGGGAGGTCAGAATGAGCAGTTCTTC.

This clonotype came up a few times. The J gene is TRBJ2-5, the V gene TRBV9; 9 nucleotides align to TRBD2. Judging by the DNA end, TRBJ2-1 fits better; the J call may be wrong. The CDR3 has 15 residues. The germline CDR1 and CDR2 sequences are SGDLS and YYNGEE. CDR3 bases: TGTGCCAGCAGCCCTCGACTAGCGGAACCCAATGAGCAGTTCTTC. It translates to CASSPRLAEPNEQFF.

The CDR3 loop reads CATSDGDGDYEQYF. The CDR3 nucleotides are TGTGCCACCAGTGATGGGGACGGGGACTACGAGCAGTACTTC. The chain carries TRBV24-1 and TRBJ2-7, with D possibly called TRBD1 or TRBD2 (5 bases each). V gave up 3 bases and J gave up 3 bases, with 11 bases separating them. CDR3 size: 14 residues. Germline V gene sequence: CDR1 KGHDR, CDR2 SFDVKD.

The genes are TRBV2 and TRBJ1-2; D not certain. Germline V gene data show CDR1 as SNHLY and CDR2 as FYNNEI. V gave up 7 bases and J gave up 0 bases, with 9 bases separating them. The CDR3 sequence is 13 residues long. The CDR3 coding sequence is TGTGCCAGCATGGCTGAATCTAACTATGGCTACACCTTC. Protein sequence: CASMAESNYGYTF.

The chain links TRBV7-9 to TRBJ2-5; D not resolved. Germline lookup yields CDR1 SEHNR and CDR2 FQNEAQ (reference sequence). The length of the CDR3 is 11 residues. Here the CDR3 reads CGSRLEETQYF. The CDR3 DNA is TGTGGGAGCCGCTTGGAAGAGACCCAGTACTTC.

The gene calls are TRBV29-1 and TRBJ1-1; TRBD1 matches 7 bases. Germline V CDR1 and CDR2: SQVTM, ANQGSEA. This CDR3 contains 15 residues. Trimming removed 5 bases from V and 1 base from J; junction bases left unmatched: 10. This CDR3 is CSVLKEGAANTEAFF. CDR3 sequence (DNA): TGCAGCGTTTTAAAGGAGGGGGCAGCGAACACTGAAGCTTTCTTT. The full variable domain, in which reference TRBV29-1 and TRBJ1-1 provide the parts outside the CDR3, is SAVISQKPSRDICQRGTSLTIQCQVDSQVTMMFWYRQQPGQSLTLIATANQGSEATYESGFVIDKFPISRPNLTFSTLTVSNMSPEDSSIYLCSVLKEGAANTEAFFGQGTRLTVV.

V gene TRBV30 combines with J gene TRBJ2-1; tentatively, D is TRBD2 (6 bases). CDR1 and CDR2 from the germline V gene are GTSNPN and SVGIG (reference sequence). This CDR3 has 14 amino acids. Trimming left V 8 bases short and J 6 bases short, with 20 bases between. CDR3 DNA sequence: TGTGCCCGGGATTGGGGACTCCAACCCAATGAGCAGTTCTTC. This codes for CARDWGLQPNEQFF.

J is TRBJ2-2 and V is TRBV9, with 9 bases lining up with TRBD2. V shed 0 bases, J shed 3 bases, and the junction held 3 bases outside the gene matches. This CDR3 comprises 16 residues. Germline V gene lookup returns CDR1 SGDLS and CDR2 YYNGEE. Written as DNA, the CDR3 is TGTGCCAGCAGCGTAGCTAGCGGGGCGTACACCGGGGAGCTGTTTTTT. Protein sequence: CASSVASGAYTGELFF.

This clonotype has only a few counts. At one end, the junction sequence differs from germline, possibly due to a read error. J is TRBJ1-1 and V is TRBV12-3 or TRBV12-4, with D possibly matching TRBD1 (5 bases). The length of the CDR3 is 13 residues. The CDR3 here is CANSFSRVTEAFF. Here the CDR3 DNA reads TGTGCCAACAGTTTTAGCAGGGTTACTGAAGCTTTCTTT.

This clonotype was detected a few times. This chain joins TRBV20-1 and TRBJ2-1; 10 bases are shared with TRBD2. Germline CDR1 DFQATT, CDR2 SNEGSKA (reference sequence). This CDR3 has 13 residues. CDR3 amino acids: CSISGGFYNEQFF. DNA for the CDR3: TGCAGCATTAGCGGGGGGTTCTACAATGAGCAGTTCTTC.

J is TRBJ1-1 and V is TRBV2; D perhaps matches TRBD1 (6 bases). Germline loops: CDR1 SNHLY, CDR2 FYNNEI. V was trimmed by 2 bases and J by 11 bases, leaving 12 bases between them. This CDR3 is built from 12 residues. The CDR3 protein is CASSELAGVAFF. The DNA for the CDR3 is TGTGCCAGCAGTGAATTAGCAGGGGTTGCTTTCTTT.

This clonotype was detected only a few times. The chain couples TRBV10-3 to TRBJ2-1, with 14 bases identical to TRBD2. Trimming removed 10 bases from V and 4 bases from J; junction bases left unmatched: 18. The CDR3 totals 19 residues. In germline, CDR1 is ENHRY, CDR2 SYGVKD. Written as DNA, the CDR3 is TGTGCCACGACCCAAACCGGGACTAGCGGGGGAAGGGGGTACAATGAGCAGTTCTTC. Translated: CATTQTGTSGGRGYNEQFF.